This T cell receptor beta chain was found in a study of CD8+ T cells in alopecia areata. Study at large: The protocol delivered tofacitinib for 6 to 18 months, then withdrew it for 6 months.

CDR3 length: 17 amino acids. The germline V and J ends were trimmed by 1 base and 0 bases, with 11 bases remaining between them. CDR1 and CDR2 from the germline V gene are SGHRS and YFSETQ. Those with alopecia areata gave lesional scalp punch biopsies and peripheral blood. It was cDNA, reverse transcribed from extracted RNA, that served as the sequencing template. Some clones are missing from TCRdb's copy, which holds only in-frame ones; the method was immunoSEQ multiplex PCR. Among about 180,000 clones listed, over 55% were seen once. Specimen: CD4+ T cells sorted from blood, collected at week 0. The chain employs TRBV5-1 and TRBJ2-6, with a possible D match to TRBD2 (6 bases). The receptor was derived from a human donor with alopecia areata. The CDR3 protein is CASSLQRASSGANVLTF. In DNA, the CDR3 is TGCGCCAGCAGCTTGCAGCGGGCTTCCTCTGGGGCCAACGTCCTGACTTTC. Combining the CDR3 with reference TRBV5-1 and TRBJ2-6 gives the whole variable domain KAGVTQTPRYLIKTRGQQVTLSCSPISGHRSVSWYQQTPGQGLQFLFEYFSETQRNKGNFPGRFSGRQFSNSRSEMNVSTLELGDSALYLCASSLQRASSGANVLTFGAGSRLTVL.